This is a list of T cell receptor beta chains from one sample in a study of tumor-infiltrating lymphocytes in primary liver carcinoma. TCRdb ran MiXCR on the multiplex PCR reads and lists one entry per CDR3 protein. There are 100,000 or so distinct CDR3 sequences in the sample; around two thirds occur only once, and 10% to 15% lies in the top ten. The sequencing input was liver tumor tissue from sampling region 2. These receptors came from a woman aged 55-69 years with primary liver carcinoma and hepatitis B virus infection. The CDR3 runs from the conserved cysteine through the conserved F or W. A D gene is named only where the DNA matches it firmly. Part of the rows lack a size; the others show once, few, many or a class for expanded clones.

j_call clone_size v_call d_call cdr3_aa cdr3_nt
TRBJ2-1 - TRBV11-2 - CASIFETVTLDQFF TGTGCCAGCATCTTTGAAACCGTGACGTTAGATCAGTTCTTC
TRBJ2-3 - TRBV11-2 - CPSSLGGLTYTPDTQYF TGTCCCAGCAGCTTAGGGGGGCTAACGTACACGCCAGATACGCAGTATTTT
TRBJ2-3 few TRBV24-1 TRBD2 CATSDPGTSGISDTQYF TGTGCCACCAGTGACCCCGGGACTAGCGGGATCTCAGATACGCAGTATTTT
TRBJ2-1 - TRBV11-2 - CASSILEAPTYNEQFF TGTGCCAGCAGTATACTAGAGGCCCCTACCTACAATGAGCAGTTCTTC
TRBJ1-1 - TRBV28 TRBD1 CASLTPDREGPEASF TGTGCCAGCCTTACACCGGACAGGGAGGGCCCTGAAGCTTCCTTT
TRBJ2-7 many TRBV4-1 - CASSQPGQTYEQYF TGCGCCAGCAGCCAACCCGGACAGACCTACGAGCAGTACTTC
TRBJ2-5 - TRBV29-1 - CSVELPKGTQYF TGCAGCGTTGAATTACCCAAAGGGACCCAATACTTC
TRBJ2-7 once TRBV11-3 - CVSSLSGREHVQYF TGTGTCAGCAGCTTAAGCGGACGGGAGCACGTGCAGTACTTC
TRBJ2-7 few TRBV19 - CASRGVSASSNEQYF TGTGCCAGTAGAGGGGTTTCAGCAAGTAGCAACGAGCAGTACTTC
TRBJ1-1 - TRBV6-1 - CASIPTPTSITEALF TGTGCCAGCATCCCGACACCTACATCGATCACTGAAGCTTTGTTT
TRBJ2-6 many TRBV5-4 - CASRVSSGANVLTF TGTGCCAGCAGGGTGTCCTCTGGGGCCAACGTCCTGACTTTC
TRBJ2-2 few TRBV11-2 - CASSLVPGAHRELFF TGTGCCAGCAGCTTAGTGCCCGGGGCGCACAGGGAGCTGTTTTTT
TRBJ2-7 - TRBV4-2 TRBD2 CASSQDSAGGSCEQYF TGTGCTAGCAGCCAAGATTCAGCGGGAGGTTCCTGCGAGCAGTACTTC